Each of the 31 T cell receptor beta chains below was sequenced from the same sample in a study of spatial heterogeneity in lung cancer. Via MiXCR, TCRdb re-called the 5' RACE reads, giving one row per CDR3 protein. The sample records 12,000 or so distinct CDR3 sequences, approximately 6.2% being singletons. Noted time point: sample taken at primary tumor resection. Whole RNA from tumor, nontumor lung or frozen PBMC was sequenced unsorted. This material consisted of normal lung tissue next to the tumor, taken at surgery. The receptor set was obtained from a male donor with early-stage non-small cell lung cancer.

This clonotype was observed a handful of times. The V gene is TRBV5-1, the J gene TRBJ1-5; 7 positions match TRBD1. The CDR3 runs 14 residues. V shed 4 bases, J shed 7 bases, and the junction held 8 bases outside the gene matches. Germline-derived CDR1 and CDR2 are SGHRS and YFSETQ. The CDR3 reads CASSPRQGHQPQHF. CDR3 sequence (DNA): TGCGCCAGCAGCCCCAGACAGGGCCACCAGCCCCAGCATTTT.

There are many counts of this clonotype. This rearrangement joins TRBV7-7 to TRBJ2-7; no definite D call. The V gene's germline CDR1 is SSHAT and CDR2 FNYEAQ (reference sequence). Trimming stripped 3 bases from V and 0 bases from J, with 6 bases between. CDR3 length equals 13 residues. This chain's CDR3 is CASSLESSYEQYF. CDR3 DNA sequence: TGTGCCAGCAGCTTGGAAAGCTCCTACGAGCAGTACTTC.

This clonotype is medium-sized. The V and J genes are TRBV5-1 and TRBJ2-3; 8 nucleotides align to TRBD2. The V gene end was trimmed by 4 bases and the J gene end by 4 bases; junction bases not matched to a gene: 8. CDR3 length equals 15 residues. The germline V gene has CDR1 SGHRS and CDR2 YFSETQ. CDR3 amino acids: CASSAGLARADTQYF. CDR3 nucleotide sequence: TGCGCCAGCAGCGCCGGACTAGCTCGCGCAGATACGCAGTATTTT. Drawing the rest from reference TRBV5-1 and TRBJ2-3, the complete variable domain is KAGVTQTPRYLIKTRGQQVTLSCSPISGHRSVSWYQQTPGQGLQFLFEYFSETQRNKGNFPGRFSGRQFSNSRSEMNVSTLELGDSALYLCASSAGLARADTQYFGPGTRLTVL.

This clonotype has a single count. CDR3 sequence: CASSLGARSPLHF. The DNA of the CDR3 is TGTGCCAGCAGCTTAGGTGCTAGGTCACCCCTCCACTTT. The chain combines TRBV7-8 with TRBJ1-6; no definite D call. CDR1 is SGHVS, CDR2 FQNEAQ, per germline. There are 13 residues in the CDR3. Trimming shortened V by 1 base and J by 10 bases, and 8 bases separated the two germline ends.

This clonotype was counted between two and nine times. The rearrangement links TRBV4-3 to TRBJ1-2; D remains unclear. This CDR3 has 14 amino acids. The V and J ends lost 4 bases and 0 bases respectively, with 9 bases between them. Looked up from germline, CDR1 is LGHNA and CDR2 is YSLEER. The CDR3 protein is CASSPSSTNYGYTF. CDR3 sequence (DNA): TGCGCCAGCAGCCCCAGTTCAACTAACTATGGCTACACCTTC.

This clonotype was observed many times. This sequence joins TRBV6-5 and TRBJ2-5; D not certain. Trimming removed 5 bases at V and 1 base at J, with 11 bases between. The germline gives CDR1 MNHEY, CDR2 SVGAGI. This CDR3 spans 14 amino acids. In DNA, the CDR3 is TGTGCCAGCAGTCCGTCACAGAGCCAAGAGACCCAGTACTTC. Protein sequence: CASSPSQSQETQYF.

This clonotype came up many times. The chain uses TRBV19 and TRBJ2-7; TRBD1 is a possible D gene (6 bases). The germline V and J ends were trimmed by 5 bases and 4 bases, with 12 bases remaining between them. CDR1 LNHDA and CDR2 SQIVND come from the germline V gene (reference sequence). The CDR3 consists of 13 residues. CDR3 bases: TGTGCCAGTAGTTCCGGACAGACATACGAGCAGTACTTC. As protein: CASSSGQTYEQYF. The variable domain in full, with the rest retrieved from reference TRBV19 and TRBJ2-7, is DGGITQSPKYLFRKEGQNVTLSCEQNLNHDAMYWYRQDPGQGLRLIYYSQIVNDFQKGDIAEGYSVSREKKESFPLTVTSAQKNPTAFYLCASSSGQTYEQYFGPGTRLTVT.

This clonotype was seen ten or more times. The chain recombines TRBV7-8 with TRBJ2-5; D is possibly TRBD2 (5 bases). The CDR3 contains 12 residues. Germline V gene data show CDR1 as SGHVS and CDR2 as FQNEAQ. The germline V and J ends were trimmed by 1 base and 5 bases, with 5 bases remaining between them. CDR3 coding DNA: TGTGCCAGCAGCTTAGGGAGGGAGACCCAGTACTTC. It translates to CASSLGRETQYF.

This clonotype was seen repeatedly, ten times or more. The rearrangement uses TRBV7-2 and TRBJ2-7; 12 bases map to TRBD2. Per the germline V gene, CDR1 is SGHTA and CDR2 is FQGNSA. V lost 1 base to trimming and J lost 4 bases; unmatched junction nucleotides: 2. The CDR3 loop spans 15 amino acids. The CDR3 is CASSLGLAGGYEQYF. The CDR3 DNA sequence: TGTGCCAGCAGCTTAGGGCTAGCGGGAGGGTACGAGCAGTACTTC.

This clonotype was counted many times. V and J are TRBV7-2 and TRBJ2-3; a weak D match, TRBD1 (5 bases). The CDR3 is 15 residues long. Germline loops: CDR1 SGHTA, CDR2 FQGNSA. V was pared by 1 base and J by 2 bases, with 10 bases between. CDR3 residues: CASSLVRVYTDTQYF. The CDR3 DNA reads TGTGCCAGCAGCTTAGTCAGGGTCTACACAGATACGCAGTATTTT.

V is TRBV29-1 and J is TRBJ2-1; 9 nucleotides align to TRBD2. Looked up from germline, CDR1 is SQVTM and CDR2 is ANQGSEA. Trimming cost V 4 bases and J 12 bases; bases outside gene matches: 10. The CDR3 runs to 13 residues. CDR3 sequence reads: CSVGGSGSLGQFF. CDR3 sequence (DNA): TGCAGCGTTGGTGGTAGCGGGAGTTTAGGGCAGTTCTTC.

The table lists this clonotype with many counts. The chain uses TRBV29-1 and TRBJ2-1, with TRBD2 matching over 10 bases. Germline CDR1 is SQVTM and CDR2 is ANQGSEA. This CDR3 is 13 amino acids long. V lost 6 bases, J lost 7 bases, and 6 bases stayed unmatched. CDR3 sequence (DNA): TGCAGCGTCGACATACTAGCGGGGAATGAGCAGTTCTTC. Protein: CSVDILAGNEQFF.

V and J are TRBV5-5 and TRBJ2-5; D gene unclear. The ends were cut back, 4 bases at V and 0 bases at J, with 1 base in the middle. The CDR3 is 11 amino acids. The germline V gene encodes CDR1 SGHKS and CDR2 YYEKEE (reference sequence). CDR3: CASSDQETQYF. The CDR3, as DNA: TGTGCCAGCAGCGACCAAGAGACCCAGTACTTC.

This clonotype has at least ten counts. The chain is built from TRBV12-3 or TRBV12-4 and TRBJ2-3; a weak D match, TRBD2 (6 bases). There are 18 residues in the CDR3. Trimming stripped 1 base from V and 0 bases from J, with 17 bases between. CDR3 bases: TGTGCCAGCAGTTTAGGGGCTAGCGCCGGTTATAGCACAGATACGCAGTATTTT. This translates into CASSLGASAGYSTDTQYF.

This clonotype has ten or more counts. This chain connects TRBV7-2 to TRBJ2-7; TRBD2 might be the D (6 bases). Germline values: CDR1 SGHTA, CDR2 FQGNSA. This CDR3 spans 16 amino acids. Trimming took off 1 base at V and 7 bases at J, with 20 bases between the two ends. In nucleotides, the CDR3 is TGTGCCAGCAGCTTAGGGACAAGGGCCCTGGGGGGAGAGCAGTACTTC. Translating gives CASSLGTRALGGEQYF.

The CDR3 sequence: CASSLGPQTYEQYF. The DNA of the CDR3 is TGTGCCAGCAGCTTAGGGCCCCAAACCTACGAGCAGTACTTC. The gene calls are TRBV7-2 and TRBJ2-7; no reliable D call. The ends were cut back, 1 base at V and 2 bases at J, with 9 bases in the middle. CDR1 is SGHTA and CDR2 is FQGNSA in the germline V gene. This CDR3 region has 14 residues.

This clonotype was seen many times. The CDR3 protein is CAWKTDLSGDSPLHF. The DNA for the CDR3 is TGTGCCTGGAAGACAGACCTAAGTGGGGATTCACCCCTCCACTTT. The rearrangement joins TRBV30 to TRBJ1-6; D might be TRBD1 (5 bases). V was shortened by 4 bases and J by 8 bases, with 18 bases between the two germline ends. Germline loops: CDR1 GTSNPN, CDR2 SVGIG (reference sequence). The CDR3 runs 15 residues.

The sample holds many counts of this clonotype. The V gene is TRBV10-3, the J gene TRBJ1-2, with TRBD1 as a possible D gene (5 bases). The CDR3 covers 16 residues. Trimming cost V 2 bases and J 1 base, with 14 bases left between them. Germline CDR1 and CDR2: ENHRY and SYGVKD. The CDR3 is CAISEPSAGLNYGYTF. CDR3 nucleotides: TGTGCCATCAGTGAGCCGAGTGCAGGGCTTAACTATGGCTACACCTTC.

The table lists this clonotype with many counts. The chain recombines TRBV24-1 with TRBJ2-1, with 8 bases lining up with TRBD2. V lost 4 bases, J lost 7 bases, and 17 bases stayed unmatched. Germline V gene data show CDR1 as KGHDR and CDR2 as SFDVKD. This CDR3 has 18 amino acids. The CDR3 spells CATSDPVGGAGVRNEQFF. CDR3 in DNA: TGTGCCACCAGTGACCCGGTGGGGGGAGCGGGAGTTAGAAATGAGCAGTTCTTC.

This clonotype has at least ten counts. The rearrangement joins TRBV10-3 to TRBJ2-5, with D unresolved. Germline lookup yields CDR1 ENHRY and CDR2 SYGVKD. The CDR3 sequence is 13 residues long. V lost 10 bases and J lost 5, with 17 bases in between. The CDR3 sequence is CATQLPPGETQYF. In nucleotides, the CDR3 is TGTGCCACACAATTACCCCCCGGGGAGACCCAGTACTTC.

Many counts were recorded for this clonotype. The V and J genes are TRBV7-7 and TRBJ2-3; D is uncertain. Germline CDR1 SSHAT, CDR2 FNYEAQ (reference sequence). V was pared by 1 base and J by 4 bases, with 9 bases between. The CDR3 is 14 amino acids. For the CDR3, the DNA is TGTGCCAGCAGCTTAGGGTACGGACCAGATACGCAGTATTTT. It encodes CASSLGYGPDTQYF.

J is TRBJ2-2 and V is TRBV24-1; 7 bases are shared with TRBD2. Losses at the gene ends were 4 bases for V and 5 bases for J; bases not matched to a gene: 3. Looked up from germline, CDR1 is KGHDR and CDR2 is SFDVKD. CDR3 size: 14 residues. CDR3 nucleotides: TGTGCCACCAGTGAATCCGGGGGGACCGGGGAGCTGTTTTTT. This translates into CATSESGGTGELFF.

This clonotype was seen repeatedly, ten times or more. The chain is built from TRBV30 and TRBJ2-2; D not certain. Germline loops: CDR1 GTSNPN, CDR2 SVGIG (reference sequence). The CDR3 is 13 amino acids. Trimming pared 4 bases from V and 3 bases from J, leaving 9 bases between. CDR3 in amino acids: CAWKSEDTGELFF. The CDR3 DNA reads as TGTGCCTGGAAATCAGAGGACACCGGGGAGCTGTTTTTT.

Ten or more counts support this clonotype. V and J are TRBV20-1 and TRBJ2-2; D may be TRBD1 or TRBD2 (5 bases each). Looked up from germline, CDR1 is DFQATT and CDR2 is SNEGSKA (reference sequence). The CDR3 has 14 amino acids. The ends were cut back, 5 bases at V and 6 bases at J, with 16 bases in the middle. This CDR3 reads CSARHGGEPGELFF. The CDR3 nucleotides read TGCAGTGCTCGTCATGGGGGAGAACCCGGGGAGCTGTTTTTT.

This clonotype was detected ten times or more. The chain has TRBV28 and TRBJ2-3; D is unclear. Germline CDR1 is MDHEN and CDR2 is SYDVKM. The CDR3 runs 16 residues. V lost 8 bases and J 1 base, leaving 19 bases between the germline ends. The CDR3 protein is CASPPEDGWGTDTQYF. DNA for the CDR3: TGTGCCAGCCCCCCCGAGGACGGTTGGGGCACAGATACGCAGTATTTT.

In this sample, this clonotype turned up many times. This sequence joins TRBV29-1 and TRBJ1-1, with D perhaps matching TRBD1 (5 bases). Germline V gene sequence: CDR1 SQVTM, CDR2 ANQGSEA. V lost 7 bases to trimming and J lost 5 bases, with 14 bases between them. The CDR3 totals 12 residues. Written as DNA, the CDR3 is TGCAGCGCGATCGATGGGGGGACTGAAGCTTTCTTT. Protein: CSAIDGGTEAFF. The variable domain in full, completed from reference TRBV29-1 and TRBJ1-1, reads SAVISQKPSRDICQRGTSLTIQCQVDSQVTMMFWYRQQPGQSLTLIATANQGSEATYESGFVIDKFPISRPNLTFSTLTVSNMSPEDSSIYLCSAIDGGTEAFFGQGTRLTVV.

The rearrangement links TRBV5-1 to TRBJ1-5; D gene uncertain. Germline V gene lookup returns CDR1 SGHRS and CDR2 YFSETQ. V gave up 0 bases and J gave up 1 base, with 11 bases separating them. CDR3 size: 16 residues. CDR3 coding DNA: TGCGCCAGCAGCTTGGTGGTCCGGGTAAGCAATCAGCCCCAGCATTTT. Its protein product is CASSLVVRVSNQPQHF.

Ten or more counts support this clonotype. The rearrangement uses TRBV6-6 and TRBJ1-5; D unclear. Germline CDR1 MNHNY, CDR2 SVGAGI (reference sequence). The CDR3 consists of 12 residues. Trimming cost V 6 bases and J 7 bases, with 10 bases left between them. The CDR3 coding sequence is TGTGCCAGCAGGGCTTGGAACCAGCCCCAGCATTTT. Translated, it gives CASRAWNQPQHF.

The chain is built from TRBV2 and TRBJ2-1, with D possibly matching TRBD2 (6 bases). CDR3 length equals 13 residues. The germline gives CDR1 SNHLY, CDR2 FYNNEI. Deletions cut 2 bases from V and 15 bases from J, with 17 bases between. Here the CDR3 reads CASSESETRDMFF. CDR3 nucleotides: TGTGCCAGCAGTGAATCGGAGACTAGAGATATGTTCTTC.

This clonotype was found many times. V and J are TRBV11-2 and TRBJ2-1; TRBD2 is a possible D gene (7 bases). Trimming pared 5 bases from V and 8 bases from J, leaving 22 bases between. This CDR3 has 16 amino acids. CDR1 is SGHAT, CDR2 FQNNGV, per germline. CDR3 in DNA: TGTGCCAGCAGCGGGCTTGGGGGGGCCTTGGGCGATGAGCAGTTCTTC. Protein: CASSGLGGALGDEQFF.

This clonotype was seen many times. V usage is TRBV29-1 and J usage is TRBJ2-5; D is undetermined. V was pared by 2 bases and J by 3 bases, with 1 base between. The germline V gene has CDR1 SQVTM and CDR2 ANQGSEA. CDR3 size: 10 residues. The CDR3 region is CSVEKETQYF. The CDR3 DNA is TGCAGCGTTGAAAAAGAGACCCAGTACTTC.